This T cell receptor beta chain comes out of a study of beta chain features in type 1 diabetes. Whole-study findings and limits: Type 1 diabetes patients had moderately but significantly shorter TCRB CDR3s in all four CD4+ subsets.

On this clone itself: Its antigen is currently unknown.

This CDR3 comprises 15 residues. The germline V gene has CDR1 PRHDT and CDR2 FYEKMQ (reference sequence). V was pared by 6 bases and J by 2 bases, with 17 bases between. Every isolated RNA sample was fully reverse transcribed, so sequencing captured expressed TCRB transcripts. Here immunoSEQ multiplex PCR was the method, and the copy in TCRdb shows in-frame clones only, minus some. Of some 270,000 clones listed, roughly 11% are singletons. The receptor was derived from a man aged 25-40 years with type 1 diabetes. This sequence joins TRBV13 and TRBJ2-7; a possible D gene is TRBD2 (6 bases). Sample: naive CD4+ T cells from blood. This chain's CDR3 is CASSTRRGSTYEQYF. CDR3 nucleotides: TGTGCCAGCAGTACGAGGAGGGGATCAACCTACGAGCAGTACTTC.